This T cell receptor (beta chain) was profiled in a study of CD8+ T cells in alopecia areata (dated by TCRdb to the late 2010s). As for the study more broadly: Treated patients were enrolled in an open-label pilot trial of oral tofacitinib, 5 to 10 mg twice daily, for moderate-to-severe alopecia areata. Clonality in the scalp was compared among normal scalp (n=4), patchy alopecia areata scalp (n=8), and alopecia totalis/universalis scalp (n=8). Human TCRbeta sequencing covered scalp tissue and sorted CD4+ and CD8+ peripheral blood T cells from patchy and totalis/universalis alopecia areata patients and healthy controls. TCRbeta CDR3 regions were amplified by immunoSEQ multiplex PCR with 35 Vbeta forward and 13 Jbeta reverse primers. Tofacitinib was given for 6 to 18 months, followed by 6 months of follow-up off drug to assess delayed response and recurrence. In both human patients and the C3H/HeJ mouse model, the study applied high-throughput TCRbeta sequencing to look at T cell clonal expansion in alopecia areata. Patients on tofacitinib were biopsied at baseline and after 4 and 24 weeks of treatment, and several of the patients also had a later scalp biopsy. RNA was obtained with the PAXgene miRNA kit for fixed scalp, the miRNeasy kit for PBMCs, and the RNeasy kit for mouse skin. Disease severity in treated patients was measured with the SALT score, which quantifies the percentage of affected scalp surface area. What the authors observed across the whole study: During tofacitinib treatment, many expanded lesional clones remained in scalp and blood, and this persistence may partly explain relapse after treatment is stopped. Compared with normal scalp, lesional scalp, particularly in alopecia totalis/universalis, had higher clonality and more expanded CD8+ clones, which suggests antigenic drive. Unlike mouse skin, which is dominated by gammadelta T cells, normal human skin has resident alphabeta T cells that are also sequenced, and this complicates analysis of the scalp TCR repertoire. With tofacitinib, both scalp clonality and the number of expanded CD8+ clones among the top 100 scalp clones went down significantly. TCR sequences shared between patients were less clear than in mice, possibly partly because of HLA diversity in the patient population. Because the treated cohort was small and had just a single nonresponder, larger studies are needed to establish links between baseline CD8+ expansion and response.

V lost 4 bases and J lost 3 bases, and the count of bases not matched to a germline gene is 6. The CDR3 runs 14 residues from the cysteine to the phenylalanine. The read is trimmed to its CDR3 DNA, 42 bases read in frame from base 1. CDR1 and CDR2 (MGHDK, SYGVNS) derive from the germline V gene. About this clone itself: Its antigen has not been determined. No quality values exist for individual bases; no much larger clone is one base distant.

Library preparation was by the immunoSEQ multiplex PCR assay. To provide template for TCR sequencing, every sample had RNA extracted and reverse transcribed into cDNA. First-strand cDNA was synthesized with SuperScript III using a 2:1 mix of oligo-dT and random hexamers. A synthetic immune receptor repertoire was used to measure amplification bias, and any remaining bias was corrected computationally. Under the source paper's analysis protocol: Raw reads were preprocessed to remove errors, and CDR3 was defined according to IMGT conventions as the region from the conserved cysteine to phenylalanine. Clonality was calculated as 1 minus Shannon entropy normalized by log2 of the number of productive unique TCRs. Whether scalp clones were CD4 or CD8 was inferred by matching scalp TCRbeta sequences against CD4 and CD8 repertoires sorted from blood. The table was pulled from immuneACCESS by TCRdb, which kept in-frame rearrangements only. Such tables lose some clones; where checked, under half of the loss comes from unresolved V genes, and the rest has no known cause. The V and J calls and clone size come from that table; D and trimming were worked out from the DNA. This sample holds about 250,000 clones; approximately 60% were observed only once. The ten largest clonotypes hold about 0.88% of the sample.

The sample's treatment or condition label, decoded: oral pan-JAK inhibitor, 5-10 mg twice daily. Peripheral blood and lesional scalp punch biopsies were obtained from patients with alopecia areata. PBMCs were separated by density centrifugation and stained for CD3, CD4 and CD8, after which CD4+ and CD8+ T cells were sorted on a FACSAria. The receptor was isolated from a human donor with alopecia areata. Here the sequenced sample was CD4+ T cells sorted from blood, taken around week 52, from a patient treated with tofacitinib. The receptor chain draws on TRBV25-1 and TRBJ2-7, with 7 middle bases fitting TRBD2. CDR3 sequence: CASSVAGDLYEQYF. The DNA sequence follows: TGTGCCAGCAGTGTGGCGGGGGACCTCTACGAGCAGTACTTC.